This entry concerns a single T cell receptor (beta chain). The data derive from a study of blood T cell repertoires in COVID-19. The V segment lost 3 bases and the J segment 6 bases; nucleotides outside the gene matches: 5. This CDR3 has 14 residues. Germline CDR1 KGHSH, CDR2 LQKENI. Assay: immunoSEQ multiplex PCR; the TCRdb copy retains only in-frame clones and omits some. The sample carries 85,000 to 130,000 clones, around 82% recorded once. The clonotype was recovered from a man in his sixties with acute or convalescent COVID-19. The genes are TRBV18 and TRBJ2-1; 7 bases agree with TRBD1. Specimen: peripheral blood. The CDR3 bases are TGTGCCAGCTCACCCGGGACAGCAGCCAATGAGCAGTTCTTC. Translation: CASSPGTAANEQFF.